The clone carrying this T cell receptor beta chain has more than one count but fewer than ten. The length of the CDR3 is 14 residues. CDR1 is SGHRS and CDR2 is YFSETQ in the germline V gene. Trimming shortened V by 10 bases and J by 0 bases, and 16 bases separated the two germline ends. The sample comes from a study of T cell repertoires in cytomegalovirus infection. TCRdb re-called the reads through MiXCR, storing one row per CDR3 protein. Of roughly 640,000 distinct CDR3 sequences in the sample, 24% were seen once. The clonotype comes from a human donor in good health (CMV status not recorded). Some clones in this sample may be carry-over from other donors' samples. The V gene is TRBV5-1, the J gene TRBJ1-2, with D tentatively TRBD1 (5 bases). Sequenced input: CD8+ T cells from PBMCs. This CDR3 is CASGGDGSNYGYTF. CDR3 bases: TGCGCCTCCGGAGGGGACGGCTCTAACTATGGCTACACCTTC.